The present entry profiles one T cell receptor beta chain with its context. This CDR3 is 14 amino acids long. Germline assignment: CDR1 LGHNA and CDR2 YSLEER. The germline V and J ends were trimmed by 1 base and 4 bases, with 9 bases remaining between them. Everyone who took part was roughly 18 to 89 years old, and they came from about two dozen US areas. Clinical history reported by participants formed the basis on which cohorts were assigned. This sample stems from a study of blood T cell repertoires in COVID-19. The method was immunoSEQ multiplex PCR; TCRdb's version includes in-frame clones alone and lacks a portion of them. The table has a few hundred thousand clones, about four fifths seen once.

This receptor was identified in a woman aged 45-60 years who had recovered from COVID-19. The chain joins TRBV4-3 to TRBJ2-3; possible D gene TRBD1, 6 bases. Sample: PBMCs or T cells enriched from blood (not recorded which). The CDR3 nucleotides read TGCGCCAGCAGCCAAGTAGGGGGTGCAGATACGCAGTATTTT. Its translation is CASSQVGGADTQYF.